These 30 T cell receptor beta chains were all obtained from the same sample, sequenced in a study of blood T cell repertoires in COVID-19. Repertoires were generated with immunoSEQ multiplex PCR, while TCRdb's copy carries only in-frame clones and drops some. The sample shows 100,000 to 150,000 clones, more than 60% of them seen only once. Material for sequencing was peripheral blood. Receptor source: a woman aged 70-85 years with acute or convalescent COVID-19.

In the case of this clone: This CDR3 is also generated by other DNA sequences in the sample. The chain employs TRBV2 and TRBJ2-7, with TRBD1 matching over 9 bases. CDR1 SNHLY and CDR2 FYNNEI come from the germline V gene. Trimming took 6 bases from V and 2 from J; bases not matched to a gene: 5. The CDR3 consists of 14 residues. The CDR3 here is CASSSGTGTYEQYF. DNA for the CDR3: TGTGCCAGCAGCTCCGGGACAGGGACCTACGAGCAGTACTTC.

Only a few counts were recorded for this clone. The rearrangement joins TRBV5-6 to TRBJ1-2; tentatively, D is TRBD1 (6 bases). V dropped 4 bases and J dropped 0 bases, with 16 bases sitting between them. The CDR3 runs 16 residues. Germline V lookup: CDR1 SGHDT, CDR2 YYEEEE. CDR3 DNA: TGTGCCAGCAGCAGCAGGTACAGGGACCCTAACTATGGCTACACCTTC. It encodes CASSSRYRDPNYGYTF.

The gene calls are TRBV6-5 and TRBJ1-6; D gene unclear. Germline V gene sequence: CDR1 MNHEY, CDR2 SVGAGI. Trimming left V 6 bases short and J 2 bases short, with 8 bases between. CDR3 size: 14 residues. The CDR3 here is CASRKSAYNSPLHF. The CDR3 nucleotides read TGTGCCAGCAGGAAGAGTGCCTATAATTCACCCCTCCACTTT.

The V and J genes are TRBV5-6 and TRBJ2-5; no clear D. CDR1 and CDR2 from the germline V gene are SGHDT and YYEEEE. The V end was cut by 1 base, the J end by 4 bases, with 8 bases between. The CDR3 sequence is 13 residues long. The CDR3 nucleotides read TGTGCCAGCAGCTTGTCCTCGGGAGAGACCCAGTACTTC. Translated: CASSLSSGETQYF.

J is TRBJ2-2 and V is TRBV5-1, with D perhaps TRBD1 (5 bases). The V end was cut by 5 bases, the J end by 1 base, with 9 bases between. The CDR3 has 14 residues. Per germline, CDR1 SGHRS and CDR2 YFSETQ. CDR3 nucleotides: TGCGCCAGCAGTATTGGACAGAACACCGGGGAGCTGTTTTTT. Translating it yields CASSIGQNTGELFF.

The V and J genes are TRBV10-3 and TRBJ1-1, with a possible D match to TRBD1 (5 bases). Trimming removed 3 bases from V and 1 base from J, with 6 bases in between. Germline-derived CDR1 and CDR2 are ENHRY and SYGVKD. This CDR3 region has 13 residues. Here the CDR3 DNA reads TGTGCCATCAGTGACAGGGAGAACACTGAAGCTTTCTTT. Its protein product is CAISDRENTEAFF.

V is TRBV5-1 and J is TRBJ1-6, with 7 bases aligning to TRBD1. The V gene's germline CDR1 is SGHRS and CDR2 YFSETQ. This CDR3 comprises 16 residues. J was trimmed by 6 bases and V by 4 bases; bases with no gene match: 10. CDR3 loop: CASSGDSIGSNSPLHF. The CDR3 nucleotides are TGCGCCAGCAGCGGGGACAGCATAGGGTCTAATTCACCCCTCCACTTT.

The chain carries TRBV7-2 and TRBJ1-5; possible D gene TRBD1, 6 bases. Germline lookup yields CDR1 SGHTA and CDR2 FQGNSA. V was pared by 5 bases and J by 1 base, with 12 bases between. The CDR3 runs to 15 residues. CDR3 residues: CASSPNRASNQPQHF. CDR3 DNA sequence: TGTGCCAGCAGCCCCAACAGGGCCAGCAATCAGCCCCAGCATTTT.

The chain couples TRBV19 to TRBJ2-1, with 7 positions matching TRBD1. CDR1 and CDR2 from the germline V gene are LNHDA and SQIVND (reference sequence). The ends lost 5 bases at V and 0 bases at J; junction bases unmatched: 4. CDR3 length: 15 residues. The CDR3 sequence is CASSPDRSSYNEQFF. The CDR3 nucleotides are TGTGCCAGTAGTCCGGACAGGAGCTCCTACAATGAGCAGTTCTTC. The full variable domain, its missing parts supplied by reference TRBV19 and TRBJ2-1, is DGGITQSPKYLFRKEGQNVTLSCEQNLNHDAMYWYRQDPGQGLRLIYYSQIVNDFQKGDIAEGYSVSREKKESFPLTVTSAQKNPTAFYLCASSPDRSSYNEQFFGPGTRLTVL.

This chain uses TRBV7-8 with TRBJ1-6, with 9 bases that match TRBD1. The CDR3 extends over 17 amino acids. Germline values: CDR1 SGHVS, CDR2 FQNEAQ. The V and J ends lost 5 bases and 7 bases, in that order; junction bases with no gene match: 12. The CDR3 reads CASSASTGTGKNSPLHF. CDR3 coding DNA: TGTGCCAGCAGCGCATCCACCGGGACAGGGAAAAATTCACCCCTCCACTTT.

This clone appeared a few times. CDR3 coding DNA: TGTGCCAGCAGTGAAGCTAGCAGAACAGATACGCAGTATTTT. It is translated as CASSEASRTDTQYF. The rearrangement uses TRBV2 and TRBJ2-3; D remains unclear. Per the germline V gene, CDR1 is SNHLY and CDR2 is FYNNEI. The CDR3 is 14 amino acids. The V gene lost 0 bases and the J gene lost 3 bases, with 7 bases spanning the gap.

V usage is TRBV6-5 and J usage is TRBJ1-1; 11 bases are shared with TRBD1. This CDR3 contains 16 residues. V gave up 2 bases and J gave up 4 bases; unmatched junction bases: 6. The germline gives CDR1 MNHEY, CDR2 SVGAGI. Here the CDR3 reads CASSYTGQGAGTEAFF. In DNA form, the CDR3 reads TGTGCCAGCAGTTACACCGGACAGGGGGCCGGCACTGAAGCTTTCTTT.

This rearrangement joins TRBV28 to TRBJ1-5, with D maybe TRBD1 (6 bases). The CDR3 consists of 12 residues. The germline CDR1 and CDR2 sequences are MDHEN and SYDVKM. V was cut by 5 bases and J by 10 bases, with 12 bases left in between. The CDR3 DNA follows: TGTGCCAGCAGTAGTTCAGGGGTACCCCAGCATTTT. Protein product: CASSSSGVPQHF. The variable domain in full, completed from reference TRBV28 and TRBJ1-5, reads DVKVTQSSRYLVKRTGEKVFLECVQDMDHENMFWYRQDPGLGLRLIYFSYDVKMKEKGDIPEGYSVSREKKERFSLILESASTNQTSMYLCASSSSGVPQHFGDGTRLSIL.

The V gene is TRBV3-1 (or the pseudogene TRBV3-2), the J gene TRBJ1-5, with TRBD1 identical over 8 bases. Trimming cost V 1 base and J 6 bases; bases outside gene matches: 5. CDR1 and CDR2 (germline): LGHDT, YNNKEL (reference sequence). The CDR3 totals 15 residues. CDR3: CASSQGATGGQPQHF. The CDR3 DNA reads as TGTGCCAGCAGCCAAGGTGCTACAGGGGGTCAGCCCCAGCATTTT.

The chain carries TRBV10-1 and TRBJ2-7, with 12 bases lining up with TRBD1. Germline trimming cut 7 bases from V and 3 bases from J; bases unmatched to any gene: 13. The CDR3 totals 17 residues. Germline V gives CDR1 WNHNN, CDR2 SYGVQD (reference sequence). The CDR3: CASTQPPGDRGLYEQYF. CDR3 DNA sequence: TGCGCCAGCACTCAGCCCCCAGGGGACAGGGGGCTCTACGAGCAGTACTTC.

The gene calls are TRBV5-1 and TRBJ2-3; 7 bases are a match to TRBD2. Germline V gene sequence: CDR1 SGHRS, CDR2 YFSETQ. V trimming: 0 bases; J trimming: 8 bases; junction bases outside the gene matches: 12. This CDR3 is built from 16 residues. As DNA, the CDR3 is TGCGCCAGCAGCTTGGTCGCGGGAGCACCCGGGGGTACGCAGTATTTT. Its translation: CASSLVAGAPGGTQYF.

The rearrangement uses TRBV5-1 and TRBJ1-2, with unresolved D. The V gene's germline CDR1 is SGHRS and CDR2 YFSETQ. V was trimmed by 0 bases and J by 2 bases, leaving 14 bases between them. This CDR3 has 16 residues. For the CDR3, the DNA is TGCGCCAGCAGCTTGGGTGAGGGAAGGAGAAACTATGGCTACACCTTC. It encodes CASSLGEGRRNYGYTF.

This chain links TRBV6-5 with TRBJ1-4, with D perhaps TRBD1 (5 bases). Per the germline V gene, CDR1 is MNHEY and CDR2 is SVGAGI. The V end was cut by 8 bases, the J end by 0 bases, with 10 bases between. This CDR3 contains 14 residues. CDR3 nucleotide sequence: TGTGCCAGCTCCGACAGTGCAACTAATGAAAAACTGTTTTTT. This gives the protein CASSDSATNEKLFF.

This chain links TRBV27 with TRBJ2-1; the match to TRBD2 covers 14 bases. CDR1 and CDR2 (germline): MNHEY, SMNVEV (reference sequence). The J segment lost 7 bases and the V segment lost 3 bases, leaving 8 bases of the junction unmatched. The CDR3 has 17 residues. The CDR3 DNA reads TGTGCCAGCAGTTTCGGGGGACTAGCGGGGGCTGGGAATGAGCAGTTCTTC. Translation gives CASSFGGLAGAGNEQFF.

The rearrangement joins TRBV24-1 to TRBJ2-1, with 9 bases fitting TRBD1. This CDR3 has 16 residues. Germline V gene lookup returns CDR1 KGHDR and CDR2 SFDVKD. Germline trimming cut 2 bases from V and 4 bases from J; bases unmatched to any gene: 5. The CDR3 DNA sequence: TGTGCCACCAGTGATTATACCGGGACAGGGTACAATGAGCAGTTCTTC. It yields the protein CATSDYTGTGYNEQFF.

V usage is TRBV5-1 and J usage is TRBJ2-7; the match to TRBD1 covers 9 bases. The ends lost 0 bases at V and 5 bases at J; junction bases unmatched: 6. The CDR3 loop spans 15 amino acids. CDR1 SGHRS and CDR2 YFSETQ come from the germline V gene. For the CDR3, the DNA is TGCGCCAGCAGCTTGGTACAGGGGGCTAGAAACGAGCAGTACTTC. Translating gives CASSLVQGARNEQYF. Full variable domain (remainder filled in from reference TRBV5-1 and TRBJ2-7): KAGVTQTPRYLIKTRGQQVTLSCSPISGHRSVSWYQQTPGQGLQFLFEYFSETQRNKGNFPGRFSGRQFSNSRSEMNVSTLELGDSALYLCASSLVQGARNEQYFGPGTRLTVT.

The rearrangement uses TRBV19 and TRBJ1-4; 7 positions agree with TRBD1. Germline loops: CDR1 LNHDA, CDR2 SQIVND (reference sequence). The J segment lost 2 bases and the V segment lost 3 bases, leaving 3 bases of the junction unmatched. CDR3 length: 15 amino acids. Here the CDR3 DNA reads TGTGCCAGTAGTATTTTACAGGGGACTAATGAAAAACTGTTTTTT. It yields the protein CASSILQGTNEKLFF.

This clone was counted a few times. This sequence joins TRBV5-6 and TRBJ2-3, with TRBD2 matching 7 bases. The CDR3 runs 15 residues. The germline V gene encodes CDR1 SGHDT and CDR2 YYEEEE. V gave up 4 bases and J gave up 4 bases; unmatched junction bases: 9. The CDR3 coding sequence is TGTGCCAGCAGCCCAGGGTGGGGGGGGGCAGATACGCAGTATTTT. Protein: CASSPGWGGADTQYF.

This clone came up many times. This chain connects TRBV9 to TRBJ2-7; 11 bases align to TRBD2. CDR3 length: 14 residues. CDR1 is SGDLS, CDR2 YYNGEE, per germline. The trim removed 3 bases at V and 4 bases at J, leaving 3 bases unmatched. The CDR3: CASSAGLAEYEQYF. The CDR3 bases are TGTGCCAGCAGCGCGGGACTAGCGGAATACGAGCAGTACTTC.

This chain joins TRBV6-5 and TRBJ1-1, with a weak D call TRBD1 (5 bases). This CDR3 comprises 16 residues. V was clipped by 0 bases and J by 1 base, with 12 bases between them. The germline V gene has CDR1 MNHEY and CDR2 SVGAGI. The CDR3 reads CASSYSGLGANTEAFF. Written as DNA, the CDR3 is TGTGCCAGCAGTTACTCAGGGTTAGGGGCGAACACTGAAGCTTTCTTT.

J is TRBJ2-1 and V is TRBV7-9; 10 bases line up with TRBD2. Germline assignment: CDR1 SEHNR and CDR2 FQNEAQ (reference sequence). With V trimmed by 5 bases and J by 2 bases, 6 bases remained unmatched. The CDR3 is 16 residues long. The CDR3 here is CASSPPGTSAYNEQFF. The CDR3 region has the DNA TGTGCCAGCAGCCCACCGGGGACTAGCGCCTACAATGAGCAGTTCTTC.

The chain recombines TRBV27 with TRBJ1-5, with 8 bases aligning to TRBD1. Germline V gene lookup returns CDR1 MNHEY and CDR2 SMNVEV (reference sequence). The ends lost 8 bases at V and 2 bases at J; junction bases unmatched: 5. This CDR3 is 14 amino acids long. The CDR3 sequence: CASSRGLGNQPQHF. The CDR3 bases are TGTGCCAGCTCCAGGGGGCTCGGCAATCAGCCCCAGCATTTT.

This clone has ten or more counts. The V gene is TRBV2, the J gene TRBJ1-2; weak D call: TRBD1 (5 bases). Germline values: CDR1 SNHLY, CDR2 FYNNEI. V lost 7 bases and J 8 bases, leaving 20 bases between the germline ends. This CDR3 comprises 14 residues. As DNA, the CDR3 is TGTGCCAGCACCCCAGTCAGGACAAGGTGGGGCTACACCTTC. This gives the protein CASTPVRTRWGYTF.

CDR3 in DNA: TGTGCCAGCAGCCAGATGTCCCGAGAGACCCAGTACTTC. Its protein product is CASSQMSRETQYF. The V gene is TRBV7-2, the J gene TRBJ2-5, with D unclear. V lost 5 bases to trimming and J lost 4 bases, with 11 bases between them. Germline CDR1 reads SGHTA; CDR2 reads FQGNSA. This CDR3 contains 13 residues.

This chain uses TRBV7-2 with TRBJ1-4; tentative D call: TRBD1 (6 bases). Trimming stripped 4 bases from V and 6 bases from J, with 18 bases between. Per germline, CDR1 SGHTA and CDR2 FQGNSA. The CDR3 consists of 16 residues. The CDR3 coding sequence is TGTGCCAGCAGCTCTCTTACAGGGATAGGTGATGAAAAACTGTTTTTT. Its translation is CASSSLTGIGDEKLFF.